The 27 T cell receptor beta chains below all came from one sample that was sequenced in a study of OX40 agonist ivuxolimab in advanced cancers. Measured with immunoSEQ multiplex PCR; TCRdb has only the in-frame clones, and not every one. The table has about 60,000 clones, 80% to 90% seen once; the top ten hold over 9%. Sample: CD4+ or CD8+ T cells sorted from blood, taken in a trial of the OX40 agonist ivuxolimab. These receptors all come from an adult with an advanced solid tumor such as melanoma, head and neck, liver or kidney cancer.

V and J are TRBV6-5 and TRBJ1-1, with a weak D call TRBD1 (5 bases). CDR3 length: 14 residues. Trimming stripped 2 bases from V and 4 bases from J, with 11 bases between. CDR1 and CDR2 from the germline V gene are MNHEY and SVGAGI. The CDR3 here is CASSYGTGGTEAFF. Written as DNA, the CDR3 is TGTGCCAGCAGTTACGGCACCGGGGGCACTGAAGCTTTCTTT.

The rearrangement links TRBV14 to TRBJ2-3; maybe TRBD1 (6 bases). V shed 4 bases and J shed 4 bases, with 9 bases lying between them. CDR3 length: 13 residues. Germline lookup yields CDR1 SGHDN and CDR2 FVKESK. The CDR3 region has the DNA TGTGCCAGCAGCCCGTACAGGGCAGATACGCAGTATTTT. It codes for CASSPYRADTQYF.

This chain links TRBV5-8 with TRBJ1-5; D unclear. Trimming left V 4 bases short and J 4 bases short, with 9 bases between. From germline, CDR1 is SGHTS and CDR2 YDEGEE. CDR3 length: 13 amino acids. The CDR3 DNA sequence: TGTGCCAGCAGCCTACACGTTAATCAGCCCCAGCATTTT. Residues: CASSLHVNQPQHF.

In this sample, this clone turned up once. The chain joins TRBV27 to TRBJ2-1; no definite D call. The CDR3 length is 12 residues. With 3 bases removed from V and 3 bases from J, the gap between germline ends came to 3 bases. Germline assignment: CDR1 MNHEY and CDR2 SMNVEV (reference sequence). As DNA, the CDR3 is TGTGCCAGCAGTTTCGACTACAATGAGCAGTTCTTC. This gives the protein CASSFDYNEQFF.

This clone appeared a few times. The V gene is TRBV2, the J gene TRBJ1-2, with no clear D. The CDR3 loop spans 14 amino acids. V shed 5 bases and J shed 8 bases, with 18 bases lying between them. Germline V lookup: CDR1 SNHLY, CDR2 FYNNEI. CDR3 bases: TGTGCCAGCAGTCCCACGGGATCTTTGAGGGGCTACACCTTC. Residues: CASSPTGSLRGYTF.

The chain carries TRBV5-6 and TRBJ1-1; 7 bases map to TRBD1. CDR3 length: 15 residues. In germline, CDR1 is SGHDT, CDR2 YYEEEE. V trimming: 0 bases; J trimming: 6 bases; junction bases outside the gene matches: 8. The CDR3 DNA reads as TGTGCCAGCAGCTTGGTAGACAGGGAATTCCCTGAAGCTTTCTTT. Translation: CASSLVDREFPEAFF.

The chain carries TRBV2 and TRBJ2-5; 7 bases match TRBD2. CDR3 length: 11 amino acids. The V segment lost 6 bases and the J segment 14 bases; nucleotides outside the gene matches: 9. Germline CDR1 reads SNHLY; CDR2 reads FYNNEI. The CDR3 spells CASRGRLADYF. Here the CDR3 DNA reads TGTGCCAGCAGGGGGAGGCTAGCGGACTACTTC.

The chain joins TRBV6-6 to TRBJ1-2, with 7 bases identical to TRBD1. The V gene's germline CDR1 is MNHNY and CDR2 SVGAGI (reference sequence). The ends lost 6 bases at V and 0 bases at J; junction bases unmatched: 10. The CDR3 runs 16 residues. This CDR3 is CASRTLRQGANYGYTF. CDR3 DNA: TGTGCCAGCAGGACCCTCCGACAGGGAGCTAACTATGGCTACACCTTC.

V usage is TRBV5-5 and J usage is TRBJ2-7; 14 nucleotides match TRBD2. This CDR3 is built from 16 residues. CDR1 and CDR2 from the germline V gene are SGHKS and YYEKEE (reference sequence). J lost 5 bases, V lost 5 bases, and 9 bases had no gene match. CDR3 in DNA: TGTGCCAGCAGACCGGGGACTAGCGGGAGAAAAAACGAGCAGTACGTC. This gives the protein CASRPGTSGRKNEQYV.

This sequence joins TRBV9 and TRBJ1-1, with D tentatively TRBD1 (5 bases). CDR1 is SGDLS, CDR2 YYNGEE, per germline. This CDR3 has 13 amino acids. Trimming pared 4 bases from V and 0 bases from J, leaving 7 bases between. The CDR3: CASSRQLNTEAFF. CDR3 nucleotide sequence: TGTGCCAGCAGCCGACAGTTGAACACTGAAGCTTTCTTT.

The J gene is TRBJ2-7, the V gene TRBV5-6; TRBD1 matches 8 bases. The CDR3 totals 16 residues. J lost 3 bases, V lost 0 bases, and 8 bases had no gene match. CDR1 and CDR2 (germline): SGHDT, YYEEEE. The CDR3 region has the DNA TGTGCCAGCAGCTTGGCCGGACAGGGCGGAATCTACGAGCAGTACTTC. Residues: CASSLAGQGGIYEQYF.

The chain carries TRBV7-9 and TRBJ2-1, with no clear D. V gave up 4 bases and J gave up 0 bases, with 16 bases separating them. Germline CDR1 reads SEHNR; CDR2 reads FQNEAQ (reference sequence). CDR3 length equals 17 residues. For the CDR3, the DNA is TGTGCCAGCAGCTCTTCTGGGCGAGAAATCTCCTACAATGAGCAGTTCTTC. Translation gives CASSSSGREISYNEQFF.

The CDR3 reads CASSHEGTGSLYNEQFF. The CDR3 DNA sequence: TGTGCCAGCAGCCATGAAGGGACAGGGAGCCTCTACAATGAGCAGTTCTTC. The V and J genes are TRBV4-2 and TRBJ2-1, with 9 bases identical to TRBD1. V shed 3 bases, J shed 3 bases, and the junction held 9 bases outside the gene matches. Germline values: CDR1 LGHNA, CDR2 YNFKEQ. CDR3 size: 17 residues.

J is TRBJ2-3 and V is TRBV28, with a weak D call TRBD1 (5 bases). The CDR3 runs 16 residues. CDR1 MDHEN and CDR2 SYDVKM come from the germline V gene. V was shortened by 5 bases and J by 3 bases, with 18 bases between the two germline ends. In DNA, the CDR3 is TGTGCCAGCAGTCCACTCACAGGAAGAAATACAGATACGCAGTATTTT. Translated: CASSPLTGRNTDTQYF.

This clone has a single count. The chain uses TRBV4-3 and TRBJ1-1; no clear D. The CDR3 sequence is 14 residues long. Germline V CDR1 and CDR2: LGHNA, YSLEER. V shed 0 bases and J shed 4 bases, with 9 bases lying between them. This CDR3 reads CASSQDREGTEAFF. Written as DNA, the CDR3 is TGCGCCAGCAGCCAAGATCGGGAGGGCACTGAAGCTTTCTTT.

V is TRBV7-8 and J is TRBJ2-1; perhaps TRBD2 as D (7 bases). Per the germline V gene, CDR1 is SGHVS and CDR2 is FQNEAQ. Trimming cost V 4 bases and J 0 bases, with 13 bases left between them. The CDR3 is 16 amino acids. The CDR3 spells CASSSKGGSSYNEQFF. In DNA form, the CDR3 reads TGTGCCAGCAGCTCAAAGGGGGGGAGCTCCTACAATGAGCAGTTCTTC.

This chain connects TRBV11-2 to TRBJ2-1; a possible D gene is TRBD2 (5 bases). Germline V gene data show CDR1 as SGHAT and CDR2 as FQNNGV. V was trimmed by 4 bases and J by 0 bases, leaving 19 bases between them. The CDR3 covers 18 residues. CDR3 amino acids: CASSSPWGAISSYNEQFF. The CDR3 coding sequence is TGTGCCAGCAGCTCCCCCTGGGGAGCCATTAGCTCCTACAATGAGCAGTTCTTC.

Only one count was recorded for this clone. The chain has TRBV5-1 and TRBJ2-7; TRBD2 matches 11 bases. V lost 4 bases and J lost 3; bases outside the gene matches: 3. Germline lookup yields CDR1 SGHRS and CDR2 YFSETQ. This CDR3 contains 14 residues. The CDR3 sequence is CASSGGTSGYEQYF. CDR3 DNA: TGCGCCAGCAGCGGCGGGACTAGCGGCTACGAGCAGTACTTC.

This clone was observed a handful of times. This chain connects TRBV4-1 to TRBJ1-1, with D possibly TRBD1 on 5 matching bases. The germline gives CDR1 MGHRA, CDR2 YSYEKL. The V end was cut by 4 bases, the J end by 4 bases, with 10 bases between. CDR3 length equals 13 residues. CDR3 bases: TGCGCCAGCAGCCGGCAGGGTGGCACTGAAGCTTTCTTT. Its protein product is CASSRQGGTEAFF.

J is TRBJ2-5 and V is TRBV6-5; 12 nucleotides agree with TRBD2. The CDR3 is made up of 14 amino acids. V lost 3 bases and J lost 5; bases outside the gene matches: 1. Per germline, CDR1 MNHEY and CDR2 SVGAGI. The DNA of the CDR3 is TGTGCCAGCAGTTATCTAGCGGGAGGGGAGACCCAGTACTTC. Its protein is CASSYLAGGETQYF.

This chain connects TRBV10-3 to TRBJ1-2, with TRBD1 matching over 7 bases. The ends lost 7 bases at V and 6 bases at J; junction bases unmatched: 5. Germline CDR1 is ENHRY and CDR2 is SYGVKD. The CDR3 consists of 12 residues. The CDR3 loop is CAIKGGDNGYTF. Written as DNA, the CDR3 is TGTGCCATCAAAGGGGGCGATAATGGCTACACCTTC.

The chain carries TRBV9 and TRBJ1-1; D call uncertain. Germline assignment: CDR1 SGDLS and CDR2 YYNGEE. V was shortened by 0 bases and J by 7 bases, with 10 bases between the two germline ends. The CDR3 has 13 amino acids. CDR3 sequence (DNA): TGTGCCAGCAGCGTAGAGGGAGTGGATGAAGCTTTCTTT. It translates to CASSVEGVDEAFF.

The chain is built from TRBV23-1 and TRBJ1-4; possibly TRBD1 for D (6 bases). TRBV23-1 has ORF status, its function being uncertain. This CDR3 region has 15 residues. Trimming took off 7 bases at V and 7 bases at J, with 19 bases between the two ends. CDR3 sequence (DNA): TGCGCCAGCACCTCAGCTGGGGGCTCAAGTGAAAAACTGTTTTTT. Its protein is CASTSAGGSSEKLFF.

The rearrangement joins TRBV20-1 to TRBJ2-7, with unresolved D. Germline CDR1 DFQATT, CDR2 SNEGSKA (reference sequence). The CDR3 has 11 residues. CDR3 sequence: CSGRLDYEQYF. CDR3 bases: TGCTCAGGACGTCTTGATTACGAGCAGTACTTC.

This clone was observed once. The rearrangement uses TRBV1 and TRBJ1-2. TRBV1 is termed a pseudogene. The CDR3 length is 17 residues. This CDR3 is CTSSQDKGTQGDYGYTF. The CDR3 coding sequence is TGCACCAGCAGCCAAGATAAGGGGACTCAAGGCGACTATGGCTACACCTTC.

The chain recombines TRBV11-3 with TRBJ2-1; 8 bases line up with TRBD2. Germline values: CDR1 SGHNT, CDR2 YENEEA. V lost 1 base, J lost 5 bases, and 4 bases stayed unmatched. This CDR3 is built from 15 residues. CDR3 in amino acids: CASSLAAGGHNEQFF. The DNA of the CDR3 is TGTGCCAGCAGCTTAGCGGCGGGAGGCCACAATGAGCAGTTCTTC.

The rearrangement uses TRBV7-9 and TRBJ2-5; no firm D call. Looked up from germline, CDR1 is SEHNR and CDR2 is FQNEAQ (reference sequence). V was trimmed by 5 bases and J by 1 base, leaving 2 bases between them. The CDR3 has 11 amino acids. CDR3 protein: CASSVQETQYF. The CDR3 nucleotides are TGTGCCAGCAGCGTCCAAGAGACCCAGTACTTC.